These T cell receptor beta chains were read from a single sample in a study of blood T cells in healthy people across ages. From the 5' RACE reads, TCRdb called clonotypes with MiXCR, one entry per CDR3 protein. The sample records 1.5 million to 2 million distinct CDR3 sequences, about 31% being singletons. The sequenced sample consisted of blood. The receptor source for this set is a woman aged 25 to 39 in good health. Both conserved end residues are part of each CDR3. Each record gives: V gene, clone size, J gene, D gene, CDR3 DNA, CDR3 protein. A D gene is named only where the DNA matches it firmly. Rows give clone size only sometimes, using once, few, many, or a class for an expanded clone.

V: TRBV27; size: NA; J: TRBJ2-3; D: TRBD2; DNA: TGTGCCAGCAGGTCGGGGGGTACGCAGTATTTT; CDR3: CASRSGGTQYF
V: TRBV2; size: few; J: TRBJ2-7; D: TRBD1; DNA: TGTGCCAGCAGGGCTGATGGACAGGGACACGAGCAGTACTTC; CDR3: CASRADGQGHEQYF
V: TRBV6-6; size: NA; J: TRBJ2-7; D: NA; DNA: TGTGCCAGCAGTTACCTGAACTACGAGCAGTACTTC; CDR3: CASSYLNYEQYF
V: TRBV12-3/TRBV12-4; size: NA; J: TRBJ1-4; D: NA; DNA: TGTGCCAGCAGGGAGGGTGAAAAACCGTTTTTT; CDR3: CASREGEKPFF
V: TRBV27; size: NA; J: TRBJ2-1; D: NA; DNA: TGTGCCAGCAGTCCGATACTAGAAGATGAGCAGTTCTTC; CDR3: CASSPILEDEQFF
V: TRBV2; size: NA; J: TRBJ1-2; D: NA; DNA: TGTGCCAGCAGCCGAACTCGAGGTTTCGATGGCTACACCTTC; CDR3: CASSRTRGFDGYTF
V: TRBV20-1; size: NA; J: TRBJ1-2; D: NA; DNA: TGCAGTGCCGATAAAAATCAGGGAAGCTATGGCTACACCTTC; CDR3: CSADKNQGSYGYTF
V: TRBV12-3/TRBV12-4; size: few; J: TRBJ2-7; D: TRBD2; DNA: TGTGCCAGCAGTTTGGCTCGGACTAGCGACGAGCAGTACTTC; CDR3: CASSLARTSDEQYF
V: TRBV27; size: NA; J: TRBJ2-7; D: NA; DNA: TGTGCCAGCAGTTTATTCAGGGGCTACGAGCAGTACTTC; CDR3: CASSLFRGYEQYF
V: TRBV6-1; size: NA; J: TRBJ1-2; D: NA; DNA: TGTGCCAGCAGTGAAGCAGGGGCAAGGGACATAAGGCACGGCTACACCTTC; CDR3: CASSEAGARDIRHGYTF
V: TRBV25-1; size: few; J: TRBJ2-5; D: TRBD2; DNA: TGTGCCAGCAGTCTCGGACTAGCGGGAGTAAACCAAGAGACCCAGTACTTC; CDR3: CASSLGLAGVNQETQYF
V: TRBV27; size: many; J: TRBJ2-3; D: TRBD2; DNA: TGTGCCAGCAGTTTATCGTTCGCTAGCGGGACCCCAAGGGGTACGCAGTATTTT; CDR3: CASSLSFASGTPRGTQYF
V: TRBV12-3/TRBV12-4; size: few; J: TRBJ2-7; D: TRBD2; DNA: TGTGCCAGCACCTTCTCTGGGCGGGAGTACTACGAGCAGTACTTC; CDR3: CASTFSGREYYEQYF
V: TRBV2; size: NA; J: TRBJ2-3; D: TRBD2; DNA: TGTGCCAGCACCCGGTCGAGCGGGGGGGATTCGAGCACAGATACGCAGTATTTT; CDR3: CASTRSSGGDSSTDTQYF
V: TRBV9; size: NA; J: TRBJ2-1; D: NA; DNA: TGTGCCAGCAGCGTAGGAGTAGGGAGCTCCTACAATGAGCAGTTCTTC; CDR3: CASSVGVGSSYNEQFF
V: TRBV6-2/TRBV6-3; size: few; J: TRBJ1-2; D: NA; DNA: TGTGCCAGCAGCCGACAGCTCTCCAACTATGGCTACACCTTC; CDR3: CASSRQLSNYGYTF
V: TRBV7-9; size: NA; J: TRBJ1-2; D: TRBD1; DNA: TGTGCCAGCAGCTCAGGGGGCGCGAGCTATGGCTACACCTTC; CDR3: CASSSGGASYGYTF
V: TRBV4-1; size: NA; J: TRBJ2-7; D: TRBD2; DNA: TGCGCCAGCAGCCACCCACCCACTAGCGGGAGGGCCTATGACGAGCAGTACTTC; CDR3: CASSHPPTSGRAYDEQYF
V: TRBV30; size: few; J: TRBJ1-2; D: NA; DNA: TGTGCCTGGAGTGTACAGGCCTATGGCTACACCTTC; CDR3: CAWSVQAYGYTF
V: TRBV20-1; size: NA; J: TRBJ2-1; D: TRBD2; DNA: TGCAGTGCTTCGACCAGACTAGCGGGGGGGCCGCGGAGCTACAATGAGCAGTTCTTC; CDR3: CSASTRLAGGPRSYNEQFF
V: TRBV12-3/TRBV12-4; size: NA; J: TRBJ2-7; D: TRBD1; DNA: TGTGCCAGCAGTTTATGGGACAGGGACTACGAGCAGTACTTC; CDR3: CASSLWDRDYEQYF
V: TRBV6-1; size: NA; J: TRBJ2-3; D: NA; DNA: TGTGCCAGCAGAAAATTCCGGGACAAGTTCACAGATACGCAGTATTTT; CDR3: CASRKFRDKFTDTQYF
V: TRBV7-9; size: once; J: TRBJ1-1; D: TRBD1; DNA: TGTGCCAGCAGCCGGGAAGGGGGCTTTGCGACGAACACTGAAGCTTTCTTT; CDR3: CASSREGGFATNTEAFF
V: TRBV12-3/TRBV12-4; size: few; J: TRBJ1-2; D: TRBD1; DNA: TGTGCCAGCAGTTACCGGGACAGGGGAGGCTATGGCTACACCTTC; CDR3: CASSYRDRGGYGYTF
V: TRBV7-2; size: NA; J: TRBJ2-2; D: TRBD2; DNA: TGTGCCAGCAGCTGGGCGGGACTAGAGAACACCGGGGAGCTGTTTTTT; CDR3: CASSWAGLENTGELFF
V: TRBV12-3/TRBV12-4; size: NA; J: TRBJ2-5; D: TRBD1; DNA: TGTGCCAGCAGAAGGAAAGGGACAGAGAACCTGAGGGAGCAGTACTTC; CDR3: CASRRKGTENLREQYF
V: TRBV27; size: NA; J: TRBJ2-7; D: TRBD1; DNA: TGTGCCAGCAGTTTCGATGCCGGGACAGGGGTCTTTCAGCAGTACTTC; CDR3: CASSFDAGTGVFQQYF
V: TRBV2; size: NA; J: TRBJ2-7; D: TRBD1; DNA: TGTGCCAGCAGTAATCTGGGACAGGGTGCGGCCGAGCAGTACTTC; CDR3: CASSNLGQGAAEQYF
V: TRBV29-1; size: NA; J: TRBJ2-7; D: TRBD1; DNA: TGCAGCGGGACAGGGGGCTCCTACGAGCAGTACTTC; CDR3: CSGTGGSYEQYF
V: TRBV2; size: NA; J: TRBJ2-2; D: NA; DNA: TGTGCCAGCAGTGCCAGCCAAATACTAAACACCGGGGAGCTGTTTTTT; CDR3: CASSASQILNTGELFF
V: TRBV7-9; size: few; J: TRBJ2-7; D: NA; DNA: TGTGCCAGCAGCTTAGCAGACGCGACCTACGAGCAGTACTTC; CDR3: CASSLADATYEQYF
V: TRBV5-1; size: few; J: TRBJ2-7; D: NA; DNA: TGCGCCAGCAGCCCCCAGGACGGGAACTACGAGCAGTACTTC; CDR3: CASSPQDGNYEQYF
V: TRBV12-3/TRBV12-4; size: NA; J: TRBJ2-7; D: NA; DNA: TGTGCCAGCGGGGGGGCGGGAGAGCAGTACTTC; CDR3: CASGGAGEQYF
V: TRBV27; size: NA; J: TRBJ2-1; D: TRBD2; DNA: TGTGCCAGCAGTTGGGGGGGTTCCCACAATGAGCAGTTCTTC; CDR3: CASSWGGSHNEQFF
V: TRBV21-1; size: NA; J: TRBJ2-1; D: NA; DNA: TGTGCCAGCAGCAAAGGGAAGCCTCAGAGCTCCTACAATGAGCAGTTCTTC; CDR3: CASSKGKPQSSYNEQFF
V: TRBV30; size: NA; J: TRBJ1-2; D: NA; DNA: TGTGCCTGGAGGCGGTCGGGGGCTCATGGCTACACCTTC; CDR3: CAWRRSGAHGYTF
V: TRBV20-1; size: NA; J: TRBJ1-5; D: NA; DNA: TGCAGTGCTAGAGTTAGGCCCGAAACAAGCAATCAGCCCCAGCATTTT; CDR3: CSARVRPETSNQPQHF
V: TRBV12-3/TRBV12-4; size: many; J: TRBJ1-1; D: NA; DNA: TGTGCCAATGGTCGGAGGAACACTGAAGCTTTCTTT; CDR3: CANGRRNTEAFF
V: TRBV29-1; size: many; J: TRBJ2-3; D: TRBD2; DNA: TGCAGCGTTGACACCCGGACTAGCCGGAGCACAGATACGCAGTATTTT; CDR3: CSVDTRTSRSTDTQYF
V: TRBV2; size: NA; J: TRBJ2-2; D: NA; DNA: TGTGCCAGCACAGGGATACTGAACACCGGGGAGCTGTTTTTT; CDR3: CASTGILNTGELFF
V: TRBV20-1; size: many; J: TRBJ2-7; D: TRBD1; DNA: TGCAGTGCAAAGACCGGGACAGGGTCCTACGAGCAGTACTTC; CDR3: CSAKTGTGSYEQYF
V: TRBV11-2; size: many; J: TRBJ2-1; D: NA; DNA: TGTGCCAGCAGCTTGTTTCGGCAGAACAATGAGCAGTTCTTC; CDR3: CASSLFRQNNEQFF
V: TRBV6-1; size: NA; J: TRBJ1-2; D: NA; DNA: TGTGCCAGCATGAAGGCTAGGGGGGTCGGTGGCTACACCTTC; CDR3: CASMKARGVGGYTF
V: TRBV4-1; size: many; J: TRBJ2-1; D: NA; DNA: TGCGCCAGCAGCCAAGATTCCGGGAGAAGCAATGAGCAGTTCTTC; CDR3: CASSQDSGRSNEQFF
V: TRBV5-1; size: NA; J: TRBJ2-2; D: TRBD1; DNA: TGCGCCAGCAGCCAGAAAGGACAGACCGGGACAGGGGTAGCCGGGGAGCTGTTTTTT; CDR3: CASSQKGQTGTGVAGELFF
V: TRBV6-6; size: NA; J: TRBJ2-3; D: TRBD1; DNA: TGTGCCAGCAGTTACTCGGACAGGAGCCCTAGCACAGATACGCAGTATTTT; CDR3: CASSYSDRSPSTDTQYF
V: TRBV20-1; size: few; J: TRBJ1-5; D: NA; DNA: TGCAGTGCTAGCGTTCGTGGCGGACAGCCCCAGCATTTT; CDR3: CSASVRGGQPQHF
V: TRBV6-2/TRBV6-3; size: many; J: TRBJ2-7; D: NA; DNA: TGTGCCAGCAGTTACTTTGGCGGCTCCTACGAGCAGTACTTC; CDR3: CASSYFGGSYEQYF
V: TRBV7-8; size: few; J: TRBJ1-5; D: TRBD1; DNA: TGTGCCAGCAGCTTAGCGGAGGGGGCCAGCAATCAGCCCCAGCATTTT; CDR3: CASSLAEGASNQPQHF
V: TRBV29-1; size: many; J: TRBJ2-3; D: TRBD2; DNA: TGCAGCGCTTACAAAGCGGGAGCCCTTTCGGATACGCAGTATTTT; CDR3: CSAYKAGALSDTQYF
V: TRBV7-8; size: NA; J: TRBJ2-3; D: TRBD1; DNA: TGTGCCAGCAGCTTAGAAATAGGGGGCGCAGATACGCAGTATTTT; CDR3: CASSLEIGGADTQYF
V: TRBV28; size: NA; J: TRBJ2-3; D: NA; DNA: TGTGCCAGCAGTTCGGACAGATTACCCACAGATACGCAGTATTTT; CDR3: CASSSDRLPTDTQYF
V: TRBV13; size: once; J: TRBJ2-7; D: NA; DNA: TGTGCCAGCAGCTCGAGGGACTCCTATAGCTCCTACGAGCAGTACTTC; CDR3: CASSSRDSYSSYEQYF